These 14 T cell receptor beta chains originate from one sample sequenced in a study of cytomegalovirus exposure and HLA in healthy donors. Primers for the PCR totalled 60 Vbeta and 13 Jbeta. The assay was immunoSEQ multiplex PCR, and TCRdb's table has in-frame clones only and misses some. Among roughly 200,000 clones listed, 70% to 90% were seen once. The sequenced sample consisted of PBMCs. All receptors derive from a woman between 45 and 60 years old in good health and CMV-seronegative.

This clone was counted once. CDR3 in DNA: TGTGCCAGCAGTCAATTTGGACTGTCCGGGGAGCTGTTTTTT. The encoded protein is CASSQFGLSGELFF. The chain has TRBV2 and TRBJ2-2; possible D gene TRBD2, 5 bases. V shed 5 bases and J shed 6 bases, with 13 bases lying between them. Per the germline V gene, CDR1 is SNHLY and CDR2 is FYNNEI. This CDR3 contains 14 residues.

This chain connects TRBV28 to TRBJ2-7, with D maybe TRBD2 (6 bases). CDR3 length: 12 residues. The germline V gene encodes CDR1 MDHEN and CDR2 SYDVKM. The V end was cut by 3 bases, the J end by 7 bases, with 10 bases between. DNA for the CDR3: TGTGCCAGCAGTTTGGGGAGCGGGGAGCAGTACTTC. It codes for CASSLGSGEQYF.

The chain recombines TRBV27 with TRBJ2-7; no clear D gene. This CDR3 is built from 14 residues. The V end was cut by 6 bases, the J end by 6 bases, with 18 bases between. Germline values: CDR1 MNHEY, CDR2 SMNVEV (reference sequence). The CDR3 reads CASSIVGGSGEQYF. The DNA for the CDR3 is TGTGCCAGCAGCATAGTGGGTGGTTCGGGCGAGCAGTACTTC.

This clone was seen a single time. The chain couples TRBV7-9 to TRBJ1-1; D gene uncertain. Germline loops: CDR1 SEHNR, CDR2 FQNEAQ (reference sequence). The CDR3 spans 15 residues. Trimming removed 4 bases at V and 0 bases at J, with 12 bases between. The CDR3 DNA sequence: TGTGCCAGCAGCTCCCCCAGCGGGGTGAACACTGAAGCTTTCTTT. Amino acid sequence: CASSSPSGVNTEAFF.

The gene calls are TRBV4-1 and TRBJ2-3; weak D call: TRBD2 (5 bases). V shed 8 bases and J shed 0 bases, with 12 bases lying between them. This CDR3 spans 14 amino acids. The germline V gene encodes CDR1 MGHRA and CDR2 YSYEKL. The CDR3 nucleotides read TGCGCCAGCTGTCGACGGGAAAGCACAGATACGCAGTATTTT. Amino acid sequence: CASCRRESTDTQYF.

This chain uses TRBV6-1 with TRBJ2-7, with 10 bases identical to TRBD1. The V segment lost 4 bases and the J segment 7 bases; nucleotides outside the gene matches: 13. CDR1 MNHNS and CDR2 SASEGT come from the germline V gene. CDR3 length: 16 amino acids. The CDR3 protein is CASSGPGQGYPGEQYF. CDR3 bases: TGTGCCAGCAGTGGACCGGGACAGGGGTATCCGGGGGAGCAGTACTTC.

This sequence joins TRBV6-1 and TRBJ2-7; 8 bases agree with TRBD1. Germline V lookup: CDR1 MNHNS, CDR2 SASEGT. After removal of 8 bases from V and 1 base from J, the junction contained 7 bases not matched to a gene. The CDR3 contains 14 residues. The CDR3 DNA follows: TGTGCCAGCGGCAGGACAGGGAGTTCCTACGAGCAGTACTTC. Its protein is CASGRTGSSYEQYF.

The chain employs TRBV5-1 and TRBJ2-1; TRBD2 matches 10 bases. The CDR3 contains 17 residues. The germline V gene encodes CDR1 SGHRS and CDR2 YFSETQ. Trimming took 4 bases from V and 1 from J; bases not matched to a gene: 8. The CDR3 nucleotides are TGCGCCAGCAGCAGGCTAGCGGGAGTTTTTTCCTACAATGAGCAGTTCTTC. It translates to CASSRLAGVFSYNEQFF.

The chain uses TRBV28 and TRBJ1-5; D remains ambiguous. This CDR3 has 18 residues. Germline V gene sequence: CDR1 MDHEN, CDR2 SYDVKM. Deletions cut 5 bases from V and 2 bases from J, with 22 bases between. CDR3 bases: TGTGCCAGCAGTCCTTCAATACTCGGACTGGTTGGCAATCAGCCCCAGCATTTT. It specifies CASSPSILGLVGNQPQHF. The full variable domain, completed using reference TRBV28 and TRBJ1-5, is DVKVTQSSRYLVKRTGEKVFLECVQDMDHENMFWYRQDPGLGLRLIYFSYDVKMKEKGDIPEGYSVSREKKERFSLILESASTNQTSMYLCASSPSILGLVGNQPQHFGDGTRLSIL.

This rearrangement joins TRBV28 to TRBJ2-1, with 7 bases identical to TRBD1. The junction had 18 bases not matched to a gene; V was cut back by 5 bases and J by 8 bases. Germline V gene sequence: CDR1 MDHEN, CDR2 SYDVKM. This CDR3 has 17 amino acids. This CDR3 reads CASSRSPAATGRDEQFF. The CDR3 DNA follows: TGTGCCAGCAGTCGATCCCCTGCCGCGACAGGGCGGGATGAGCAGTTCTTC.

The CDR3 loop is CSVVDRVYTEAFF. The CDR3 DNA reads TGCAGCGTCGTTGACAGGGTATACACTGAAGCTTTCTTT. The chain recombines TRBV29-1 with TRBJ1-1, with 7 bases identical to TRBD1. With 6 bases clipped from V and 3 bases from J, the junction kept 7 bases outside the gene matches. Germline lookup yields CDR1 SQVTM and CDR2 ANQGSEA. The CDR3 is 13 amino acids. Complete variable domain (other parts from reference TRBV29-1 and TRBJ1-1): SAVISQKPSRDICQRGTSLTIQCQVDSQVTMMFWYRQQPGQSLTLIATANQGSEATYESGFVIDKFPISRPNLTFSTLTVSNMSPEDSSIYLCSVVDRVYTEAFFGQGTRLTVV.

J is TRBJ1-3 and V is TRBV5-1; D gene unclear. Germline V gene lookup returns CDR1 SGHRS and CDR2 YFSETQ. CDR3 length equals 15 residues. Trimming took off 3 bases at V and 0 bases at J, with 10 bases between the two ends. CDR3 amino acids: CASSSSGGSGNTIYF. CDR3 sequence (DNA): TGCGCCAGCAGCTCCTCGGGTGGCTCTGGAAACACCATATATTTT. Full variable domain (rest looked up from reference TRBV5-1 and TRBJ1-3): KAGVTQTPRYLIKTRGQQVTLSCSPISGHRSVSWYQQTPGQGLQFLFEYFSETQRNKGNFPGRFSGRQFSNSRSEMNVSTLELGDSALYLCASSSSGGSGNTIYFGEGSWLTVV.

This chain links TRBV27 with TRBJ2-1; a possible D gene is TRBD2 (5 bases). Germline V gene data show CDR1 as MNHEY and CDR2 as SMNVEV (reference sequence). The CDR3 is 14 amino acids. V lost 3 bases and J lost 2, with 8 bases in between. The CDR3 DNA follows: TGTGCCAGCAGTTTTAAGCGGCCCTACAATGAGCAGTTCTTC. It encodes CASSFKRPYNEQFF.

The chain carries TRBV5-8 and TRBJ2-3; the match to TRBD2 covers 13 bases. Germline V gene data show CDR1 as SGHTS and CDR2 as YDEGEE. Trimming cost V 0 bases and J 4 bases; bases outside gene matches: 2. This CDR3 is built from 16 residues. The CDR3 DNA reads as TGTGCCAGCAGCTTGGGGACTAGCGGGAGTTCAGATACGCAGTATTTT. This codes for CASSLGTSGSSDTQYF.